Included here is one T cell receptor (beta chain) sequence, with context. Its antigen is not known. Mismatch with germline at one junction end may stem from a read error. A modified ARM-PCR protocol with three rounds of nested PCR amplified TCRbeta. Each CDR3 protein gets one entry after TCRdb re-called the multiplex PCR reads with MiXCR. The sample has some 80,000 distinct CDR3 sequences, 65% to 85% seen once. These data originate in a study of tumor and adjacent non-tumor tissue in lung cancer. Study at large: The cohort had roughly 12 adenocarcinoma, a couple of squamous cell and 1 small cell patients. Some 3.9 million productive TCRbeta reads were obtained per sample on average.

Broader study findings: Tumor repertoires had a smaller top 100 clone share than normal lung. Significantly higher TCR diversity was found in tumor than normal lung.

This sample's RNA came from whole unsorted tissue. Distant lung tissue was collected more than 3 cm away from the tumor edge. This TCR was recovered from a man in his fifties or sixties with non-small cell lung cancer. Material: distant non-tumor lung tissue.

CDR3 in amino acids: CASSYAGQGSQPQHF. The CDR3 DNA reads as TGTGCTAGCAGTTACGCTGGACAGGGTAGTCAGCCCCAGCATTTT. The genes are TRBV6-5 and TRBJ1-5; TRBD1 aligns across 8 bases. The CDR3 has 15 amino acids. CDR1 and CDR2 (germline): MNHEY, SVGAGI.